The clone carrying this T cell receptor beta chain was detected only once. Its matching antigen is unknown. The donors were in the approximately 120-subject validation cohort; that cohort was separate from the roughly 730-subject first cohort. This sample stems from a study of cytomegalovirus exposure and HLA in healthy donors. Study-wide results and limits: A later analysis found first-cohort TCR clusters tended to co-occur in the 90 to 150 validation repertoires.

The V gene's germline CDR1 is SGHDT and CDR2 YYEEEE. The CDR3 is 14 residues long. V was trimmed by 4 bases and J by 4 bases, leaving 15 bases between them. The table came from immunoSEQ multiplex PCR; TCRdb's copy has only in-frame clones and leaves some out. The data hold about 130,000 clones, with about nine tenths observed a single time. V usage is TRBV5-6 and J usage is TRBJ2-7; D not certain. The TCR was taken from a man aged 25 to 40 in good health and CMV-seronegative. Source material: PBMCs. The CDR3 bases are TGTGCCAGCAGCGGAGTGTCCTTACTTTACGAGCAGTACTTC. It codes for CASSGVSLLYEQYF.